This T cell receptor (beta chain) stems from a study of Ad26.COV2.S vaccination and SARS-CoV-2 variants. Study conclusions and caveats: Whether participants received vaccine or placebo, their non-spike TCR breadth was similar. Total responses of T cells may have been underestimated by the analyses of TCR breadth and depth.

Method: immunoSEQ multiplex PCR; TCRdb's copy keeps in-frame clones and lacks some. The data show about 400,000 clones, with around 92% seen just once and about 1.7% held by the top ten. The CDR3 has 13 amino acids. CDR1 is SQVTM and CDR2 is ANQGSEA in the germline V gene. With 7 bases clipped from V and 5 bases from J, the junction kept 7 bases outside the gene matches. On this clone itself: What it recognizes is unknown.

Documented treatment: 19 received Ad26.COV2.S at low or high dose, single or two shots; 5 received placebo; per-sample allocation not given. Sampling occurred on day 63 after the first vaccine or placebo injection. This sample comprised peripheral blood, obtained in a trial of Ad26.COV2.S vaccine versus placebo. This chain connects TRBV29-1 to TRBJ1-3, with 8 bases matching TRBD1. This clonotype was sampled from a person aged 18-65 years who received the Ad26.COV2.S COVID-19 vaccine or a placebo. The CDR3 DNA sequence: TGCAGCGCCAAAAACAGGGGGAGAAACACCATATATTTT. Translating it yields CSAKNRGRNTIYF.